This T cell receptor beta chain was identified during a study of T cells after yellow fever vaccination. Findings of the study overall: Although most clonotypes did not, a small share appeared in both CD4 and CD8 compartments.

As to this clonotype: Antigen: not known.

5'RACE template switching added a universal primer site and UMIs to TCR cDNA. TCRdb redid the calling of the 5' RACE reads with MiXCR, one entry per CDR3 protein. The data hold 150,000 to 200,000 distinct CDR3 sequences, with roughly 6.2% observed a single time. This sequence was found in a man younger than 35 who received the YFV17D yellow fever vaccine. The input for sequencing was CD4+ T cells sorted from PBMCs, taken on the day of the first yellow fever vaccination.

The CDR3: CASSVDQARETQYF. DNA for the CDR3: TGTGCCAGCAGTGTTGACCAGGCAAGGGAGACCCAGTACTTC. This chain connects TRBV2 to TRBJ2-5; D remains ambiguous. The CDR3 is 14 amino acids. Germline V gene data show CDR1 as SNHLY and CDR2 as FYNNEI. V lost 4 bases and J lost 5, with 14 bases in between.